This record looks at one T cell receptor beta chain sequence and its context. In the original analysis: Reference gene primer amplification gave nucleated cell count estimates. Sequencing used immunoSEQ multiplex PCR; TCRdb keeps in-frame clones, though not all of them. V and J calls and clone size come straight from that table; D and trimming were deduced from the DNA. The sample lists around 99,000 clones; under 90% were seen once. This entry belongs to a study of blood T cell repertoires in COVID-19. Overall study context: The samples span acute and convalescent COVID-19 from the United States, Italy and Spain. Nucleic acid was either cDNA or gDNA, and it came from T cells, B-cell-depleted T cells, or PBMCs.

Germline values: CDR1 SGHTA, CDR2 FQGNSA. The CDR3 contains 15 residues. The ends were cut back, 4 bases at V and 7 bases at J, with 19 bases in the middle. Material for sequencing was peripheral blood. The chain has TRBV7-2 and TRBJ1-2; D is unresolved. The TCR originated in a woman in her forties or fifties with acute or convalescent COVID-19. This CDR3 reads CASSYGGFLKSGYTF. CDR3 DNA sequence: TGTGCCAGCAGCTACGGAGGGTTCCTCAAGAGTGGCTACACCTTC.